The 26 T cell receptor beta chains presented below share a single source sample, sequenced in a study of blood T cell repertoires in COVID-19. The method was immunoSEQ multiplex PCR; TCRdb's version includes in-frame clones alone and lacks a portion of them. The sample has 230,000 or so clones; around 81% are singletons. Sample: PBMCs or T cells enriched from blood (not recorded which). These receptors came from a middle-aged man who had recovered from COVID-19.

This rearrangement joins TRBV12-3 or TRBV12-4 to TRBJ1-1; weak D call: TRBD1 (5 bases). The V end was cut by 3 bases, the J end by 5 bases, with 10 bases between. The CDR3 runs 13 residues. CDR3 sequence (DNA): TGTGCCAGCAGTTTTACGCAGGGTACTGAAGCTTTCTTT. This gives the protein CASSFTQGTEAFF.

DNA for the CDR3: TGTGCCAGCAGCAGAGACAGGGCTGGGGACACTGAAGCTTTCTTT. Its protein product is CASSRDRAGDTEAFF. The gene calls are TRBV7-3 and TRBJ1-1; 7 bases line up with TRBD1. Unmatched junction bases numbered 9, after V lost 5 bases and J lost 3 bases. CDR3 length: 15 residues. CDR1 and CDR2 (germline): SGHTA, FQGTGA.

CDR3 sequence (DNA): TGTGCCATCAGTGACCTAGGGGCGGGGGAGAATGAGCAGTTCTTC. Amino acid sequence: CAISDLGAGENEQFF. This rearrangement joins TRBV10-3 to TRBJ2-1, with 7 bases lining up with TRBD2. J was trimmed by 7 bases and V by 3 bases; bases with no gene match: 9. The CDR3 length is 15 residues. CDR1 and CDR2 (germline): ENHRY, SYGVKD.

This clone was detected once. The CDR3 DNA reads as TGTGCCAGCAGCGTAGGCGGGGGGGGCGCAGTAAACGAGCAGTACTTC. It encodes CASSVGGGGAVNEQYF. This sequence joins TRBV9 and TRBJ2-7; 9 bases match TRBD2. Germline V gives CDR1 SGDLS, CDR2 YYNGEE. J was trimmed by 5 bases and V by 0 bases; bases with no gene match: 9. The CDR3 is made up of 16 amino acids.

The genes are TRBV5-1 and TRBJ2-7; the D gene is possibly TRBD2 (6 bases). In germline, CDR1 is SGHRS, CDR2 YFSETQ. The CDR3 length is 14 residues. The ends were cut back, 0 bases at V and 3 bases at J, with 10 bases in the middle. Here the CDR3 DNA reads TGCGCCAGCAGCTTGGAGCTGGGGGGCTACGAGCAGTACTTC. This sequence encodes CASSLELGGYEQYF.

The genes are TRBV29-1 and TRBJ1-2; D unresolved. Trimming shortened V by 7 bases and J by 3 bases, and 12 bases separated the two germline ends. This CDR3 has 12 amino acids. Germline V gives CDR1 SQVTM, CDR2 ANQGSEA. In DNA form, the CDR3 reads TGCAGCGCTGGTGACACGGACTATGGCTACACCTTC. This encodes CSAGDTDYGYTF.

This clone appeared once. The gene calls are TRBV27 and TRBJ1-5; 8 bases map to TRBD1. With 9 bases clipped from V and 4 bases from J, the junction kept 11 bases outside the gene matches. This CDR3 is 15 amino acids long. Per the germline V gene, CDR1 is MNHEY and CDR2 is SMNVEV (reference sequence). The CDR3 reads CASGVRQGPNQPQHF. DNA of the CDR3: TGTGCCAGTGGGGTACGACAGGGGCCGAATCAGCCCCAGCATTTT.

This clone was counted ten times or more. J is TRBJ1-1 and V is TRBV19; perhaps TRBD1 as D (5 bases). The germline gives CDR1 LNHDA, CDR2 SQIVND (reference sequence). This CDR3 region has 16 residues. Trimming pared 3 bases from V and 0 bases from J, leaving 14 bases between. CDR3 in DNA: TGTGCCAGTAGTATGGGGGGTCGGGGATTGAACACTGAAGCTTTCTTT. As protein: CASSMGGRGLNTEAFF.

CDR3 in DNA: TGTGCCAGCAGTTTGGAGGACAGGGGCTTTATGAAACTGTTTTTT. This translates into CASSLEDRGFMKLFF. The gene calls are TRBV28 and TRBJ1-4; 9 nucleotides line up with TRBD1. The CDR3 has 15 residues. Germline loops: CDR1 MDHEN, CDR2 SYDVKM. The V and J ends lost 3 bases and 11 bases, in that order; junction bases with no gene match: 10.

V gene TRBV6-1 combines with J gene TRBJ1-2; the match to TRBD1 covers 9 bases. The V gene's germline CDR1 is MNHNS and CDR2 SASEGT. The CDR3 runs to 15 residues. Unmatched junction bases numbered 5, after V lost 1 base and J lost 5 bases. The CDR3 is CASSEGTGGAYGYTF. The DNA of the CDR3 is TGTGCCAGCAGTGAAGGAACAGGGGGCGCGTATGGCTACACCTTC.

The rearrangement links TRBV6-6 to TRBJ1-4; 9 bases match TRBD1. CDR1 and CDR2 from the germline V gene are MNHNY and SVGAGI (reference sequence). The CDR3 sequence is 20 residues long. The V segment lost 5 bases and the J segment 0 bases; nucleotides outside the gene matches: 16. DNA for the CDR3: TGTGCCAGCAGTCGGGGGGGACAGGGTTTATATAGCGCAACTAATGAAAAACTGTTTTTT. Encoded protein: CASSRGGQGLYSATNEKLFF.

V gene TRBV29-1 combines with J gene TRBJ2-7, with 16 bases that match TRBD2. CDR1 is SQVTM, CDR2 ANQGSEA, per germline. This CDR3 has 15 amino acids. Trimming removed 5 bases from V and 7 bases from J; junction bases left unmatched: 8. The CDR3 here is CSVPGLAGGPEEQYF. The CDR3 DNA reads TGCAGCGTTCCGGGACTAGCGGGAGGGCCTGAAGAGCAGTACTTC.

The V call is TRBV27, the J call TRBJ2-7, with D uncertain. V lost 3 bases and J lost 0, with 12 bases in between. The CDR3 has 15 residues. Looked up from germline, CDR1 is MNHEY and CDR2 is SMNVEV (reference sequence). Written as DNA, the CDR3 is TGTGCCAGCAGTTTGTCGACGGGTATCTCCTACGAGCAGTACTTC. Its protein product is CASSLSTGISYEQYF.

CDR3 sequence reads: CASSPPLAVNTGELFF. Written as DNA, the CDR3 is TGTGCCAGCTCACCGCCGCTAGCGGTGAACACCGGGGAGCTGTTTTTT. The V call is TRBV18, the J call TRBJ2-2, with TRBD2 identical over 7 bases. CDR3 size: 16 residues. CDR1 KGHSH and CDR2 LQKENI come from the germline V gene. V gave up 3 bases and J gave up 1 base; unmatched junction bases: 5.

This sequence joins TRBV9 and TRBJ2-7, with 8 bases that match TRBD1. This CDR3 is 16 amino acids long. CDR1 is SGDLS and CDR2 is YYNGEE in the germline V gene. V lost 3 bases, J lost 2 bases, and 10 bases stayed unmatched. CDR3 sequence reads: CASSAGRTGPPYEQYF. The DNA of the CDR3 is TGTGCCAGCAGCGCGGGGCGGACAGGGCCCCCCTACGAGCAGTACTTC.

The J gene is TRBJ2-2, the V gene TRBV6-1, with TRBD1 as a possible D gene (5 bases). The germline CDR1 and CDR2 sequences are MNHNS and SASEGT. The CDR3 contains 17 residues. V lost 3 bases, J lost 6 bases, and 20 bases lay in between. CDR3 loop: CASSDLGASAVPGELFF. In DNA, the CDR3 is TGTGCCAGCAGTGATCTAGGGGCATCTGCCGTCCCCGGGGAGCTGTTTTTT.

The V gene is TRBV2, the J gene TRBJ2-7; D is unclear. CDR1 is SNHLY and CDR2 is FYNNEI in the germline V gene. The V and J ends lost 5 bases and 2 bases respectively, with 16 bases between them. CDR3 size: 15 residues. In DNA form, the CDR3 reads TGTGCCAGCAGTCTGCAAGCGCCTTATACCTACGAGCAGTACTTC. Amino acid sequence: CASSLQAPYTYEQYF.

The genes are TRBV29-1 and TRBJ2-7; a possible D gene is TRBD2 (6 bases). V lost 5 bases, J lost 6 bases, and 17 bases lay in between. The CDR3 extends over 13 amino acids. In germline, CDR1 is SQVTM, CDR2 ANQGSEA. The CDR3 reads CSVSGEPLAEQYF. CDR3 DNA sequence: TGCAGCGTTTCGGGGGAGCCGCTAGCCGAGCAGTACTTC.

The V and J genes are TRBV25-1 and TRBJ1-1; D may be TRBD1 (5 bases). There are 14 residues in the CDR3. Germline V lookup: CDR1 MGHDK, CDR2 SYGVNS. Deletions cut 6 bases from V and 0 bases from J, with 11 bases between. For the CDR3, the DNA is TGTGCCAGCAGGAAGGCAGGGATGAACACTGAAGCTTTCTTT. Protein sequence: CASRKAGMNTEAFF.

V usage is TRBV3-1 (or the pseudogene TRBV3-2) and J usage is TRBJ1-2; 10 bases match TRBD1. V was clipped by 4 bases and J by 3 bases; unmatched bases: 5. CDR1 LGHDT and CDR2 YNNKEL come from the germline V gene (reference sequence). This CDR3 contains 15 residues. The CDR3 nucleotides read TGTGCCAGCAGCCGCGGACAGGGGGTTGACTATGGCTACACCTTC. This codes for CASSRGQGVDYGYTF.

This clone was found a few times. The chain couples TRBV19 to TRBJ2-1, with no clear D. From germline, CDR1 is LNHDA and CDR2 SQIVND (reference sequence). The CDR3 has 13 residues. Trimming stripped 7 bases from V and 7 bases from J, with 14 bases between. CDR3: CASKANLGNEQFF. The CDR3 DNA reads TGTGCCAGTAAGGCCAACCTCGGGAATGAGCAGTTCTTC.

A single count supports this clone. The chain uses TRBV5-1 and TRBJ1-3; D uncertain. The CDR3 covers 15 residues. The germline V gene encodes CDR1 SGHRS and CDR2 YFSETQ. V lost 1 base and J 4 bases, leaving 12 bases between the germline ends. Here the CDR3 reads CASSLSQPEGNTIYF. DNA of the CDR3: TGCGCCAGCAGCTTGTCACAGCCGGAAGGAAACACCATATATTTT.

The chain has TRBV6-4 and TRBJ2-2, with D maybe TRBD1 (6 bases). The V gene lost 3 bases and the J gene lost 5 bases, with 7 bases spanning the gap. This CDR3 contains 13 residues. CDR1 MRHNA and CDR2 SNTAGT come from the germline V gene. The DNA of the CDR3 is TGTGCCAGCAGTGAGGGACAAACCGGGGAGCTGTTTTTT. This gives the protein CASSEGQTGELFF.

This rearrangement joins TRBV24-1 to TRBJ1-2; D is unresolved. Germline CDR1 and CDR2: KGHDR and SFDVKD. CDR3 length: 13 residues. V lost 5 bases to trimming and J lost 2 bases, with 8 bases between them. The CDR3 nucleotides read TGTGCCACCAGTGCAGGTTCAAACTATGGCTACACCTTC. Translation gives CATSAGSNYGYTF.

The J gene is TRBJ1-1, the V gene TRBV19; D possibly corresponds to TRBD1 (6 bases). The V end lost 1 base, the J end lost 6 bases, and 15 bases lay between the germline ends. The CDR3 has 15 residues. CDR1 LNHDA and CDR2 SQIVND come from the germline V gene (reference sequence). DNA for the CDR3: TGTGCCAGTAGTATAGTCAGGGGCGGAGACCCTGAAGCTTTCTTT. Translated, it gives CASSIVRGGDPEAFF.

In DNA form, the CDR3 reads TGTGCCAGCAGTTCCGCTGACGGGAGGGCCTGGTACGAGCAGTACTTC. Its translation is CASSSADGRAWYEQYF. The chain links TRBV27 to TRBJ2-7; 8 bases align to TRBD2. CDR1 and CDR2 (germline): MNHEY, SMNVEV (reference sequence). V was clipped by 4 bases and J by 4 bases; unmatched bases: 12. This CDR3 spans 16 amino acids.